Here is one TCR beta chain with its context. What it binds is not known. These data are taken from a study of shared clonotypes between healthy human individuals. Study observations and caveats: The donor pool, a small one, limited the genetic and exposure-history diversity represented.

Those who donated were healthy HIV-negative adults, with no recent acute infections or vaccinations reported. Measured with immunoSEQ multiplex PCR; TCRdb has only the in-frame clones, and not every one. The table has 2.5 million or so clones, over 85% seen once. This CDR3 is 15 amino acids long. CDR1 and CDR2 (germline): SGHRS, YFSETQ. The V segment lost 0 bases and the J segment 9 bases; nucleotides outside the gene matches: 6. The chain uses TRBV5-1 and TRBJ2-5; 12 bases map to TRBD2. The TCR sequence derives from a man younger than 35 in good health. The material sequenced was naive CD4+ T cells sorted from blood. The subset was: CD45RA+ positively selected. Here the CDR3 DNA reads TGCGCCAGCAGCTTGGTGACTAGCGGGGGTACGGCCCAGTACTTC. Its translation is CASSLVTSGGTAQYF.